A single sample gave rise to the 2 T cell receptor beta chains below, sequenced in a study of Ad26.COV2.S vaccination and SARS-CoV-2 variants. Treatment defined: 15 to 20 received Ad26.COV2.S at low or high dose, single or two shots; a few received placebo; per-sample allocation not given. Sampling happened 63 days after the first vaccine or placebo injection. Libraries were prepared by immunoSEQ multiplex PCR; TCRdb keeps only in-frame clonotypes and omits some of them. The sample includes under 550,000 clones, about 93% seen only once; the top ten take more than 9%. The sample here was peripheral blood, taken in a trial of Ad26.COV2.S vaccine versus placebo. The receptors were sampled from a person aged 18-65 years who received the Ad26.COV2.S COVID-19 vaccine or a placebo.

The chain combines TRBV5-4 with TRBJ2-3; 11 nucleotides agree with TRBD2. Germline V CDR1 and CDR2: SGHNT, YYREEE (reference sequence). This CDR3 has 15 residues. The ends lost 6 bases at V and 4 bases at J; junction bases unmatched: 7. CDR3 sequence reads: CASKNTLAGADTQYF. The CDR3 DNA sequence: TGTGCCAGCAAAAATACACTAGCGGGAGCAGATACGCAGTATTTT. Based on the CDR3 plus reference TRBV5-4 and TRBJ2-3, the full variable domain is ETGVTQSPTHLIKTRGQQVTLRCSSQSGHNTVSWYQQALGQGPQFIFQYYREEENGRGNFPPRFSGLQFPNYSSELNVNALELDDSALYLCASKNTLAGADTQYFGPGTRLTVL.

V and J are TRBV12-3 or TRBV12-4 and TRBJ2-3, with TRBD2 as a possible D gene (6 bases). Trimming took off 6 bases at V and 3 bases at J, with 10 bases between the two ends. This CDR3 has 13 amino acids. The CDR3 reads CASRRDGTDTQYF. CDR3 nucleotide sequence: TGTGCCAGCAGGCGGGACGGAACAGATACGCAGTATTTT.